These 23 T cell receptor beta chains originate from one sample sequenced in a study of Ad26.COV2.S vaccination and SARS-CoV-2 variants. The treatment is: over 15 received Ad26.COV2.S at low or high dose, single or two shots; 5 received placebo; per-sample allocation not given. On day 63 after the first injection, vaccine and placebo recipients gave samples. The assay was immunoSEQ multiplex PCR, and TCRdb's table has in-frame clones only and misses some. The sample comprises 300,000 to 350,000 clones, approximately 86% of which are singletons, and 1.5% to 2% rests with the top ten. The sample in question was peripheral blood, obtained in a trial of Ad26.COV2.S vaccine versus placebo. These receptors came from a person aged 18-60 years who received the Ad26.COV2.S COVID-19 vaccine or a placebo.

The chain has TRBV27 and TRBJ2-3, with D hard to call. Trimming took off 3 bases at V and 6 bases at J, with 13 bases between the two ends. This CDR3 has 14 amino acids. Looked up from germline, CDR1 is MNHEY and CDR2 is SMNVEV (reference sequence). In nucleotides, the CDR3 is TGTGCCAGCAGTTTCGGGTTCGGGCGTGATACGCAGTATTTT. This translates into CASSFGFGRDTQYF.

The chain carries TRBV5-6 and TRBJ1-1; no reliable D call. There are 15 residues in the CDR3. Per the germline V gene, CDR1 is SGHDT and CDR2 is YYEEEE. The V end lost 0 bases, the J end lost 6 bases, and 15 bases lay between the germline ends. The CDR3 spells CASSLVAAGHAEAFF. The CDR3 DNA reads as TGTGCCAGCAGCTTGGTGGCGGCTGGCCATGCTGAAGCTTTCTTT.

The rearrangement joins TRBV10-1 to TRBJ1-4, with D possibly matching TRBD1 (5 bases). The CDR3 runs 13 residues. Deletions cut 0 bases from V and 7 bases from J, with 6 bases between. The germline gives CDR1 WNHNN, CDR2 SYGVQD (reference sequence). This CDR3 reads CASSESGTEKLFF. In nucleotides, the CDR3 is TGCGCCAGCAGTGAGTCGGGGACTGAAAAACTGTTTTTT.

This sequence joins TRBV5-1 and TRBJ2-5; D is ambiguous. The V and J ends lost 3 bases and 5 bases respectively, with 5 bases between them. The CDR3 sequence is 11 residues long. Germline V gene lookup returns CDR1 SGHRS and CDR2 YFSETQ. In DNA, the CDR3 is TGCGCCAGCAGCTCTGGGGAGACCCAGTACTTC. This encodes CASSSGETQYF.

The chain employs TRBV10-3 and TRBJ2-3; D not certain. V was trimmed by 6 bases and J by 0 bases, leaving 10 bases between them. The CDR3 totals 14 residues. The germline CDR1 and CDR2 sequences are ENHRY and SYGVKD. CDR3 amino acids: CAIRGTPSTDTQYF. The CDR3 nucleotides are TGTGCCATCAGGGGTACTCCTAGCACAGATACGCAGTATTTT.

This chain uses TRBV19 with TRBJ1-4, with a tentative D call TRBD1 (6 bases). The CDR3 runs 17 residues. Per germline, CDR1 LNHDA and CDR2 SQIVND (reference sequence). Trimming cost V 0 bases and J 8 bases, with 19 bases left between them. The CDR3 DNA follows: TGTGCCAGTAGTATAGATGGGACATCCTCTTGGGGAGAAAAACTGTTTTTT. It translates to CASSIDGTSSWGEKLFF.

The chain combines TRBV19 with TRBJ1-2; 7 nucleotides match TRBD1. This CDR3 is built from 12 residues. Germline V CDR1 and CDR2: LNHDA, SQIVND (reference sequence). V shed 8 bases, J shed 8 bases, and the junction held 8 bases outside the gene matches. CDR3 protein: CASSQGKGGYTF. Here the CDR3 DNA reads TGTGCCAGTTCACAGGGGAAAGGCGGCTACACCTTC.

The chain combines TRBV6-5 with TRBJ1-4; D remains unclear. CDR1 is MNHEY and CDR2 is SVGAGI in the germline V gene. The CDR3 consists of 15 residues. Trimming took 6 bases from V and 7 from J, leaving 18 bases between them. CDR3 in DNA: TGTGCCAGCAGCCAACGGGGTGGGGATGGTGAAAAACTGTTTTTT. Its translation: CASSQRGGDGEKLFF.

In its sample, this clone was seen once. Written as DNA, the CDR3 is TGCAGCGTTCGGAGAGGGGATCGGGCTTTCTTT. Residues: CSVRRGDRAFF. The chain is built from TRBV29-1 and TRBJ1-1; D might be TRBD1 (5 bases). This CDR3 is 11 amino acids long. Germline-derived CDR1 and CDR2 are SQVTM and ANQGSEA. Trimming removed 5 bases from V and 11 bases from J, with 15 bases in between. Combining the CDR3 with reference TRBV29-1 and TRBJ1-1 gives the whole variable domain SAVISQKPSRDICQRGTSLTIQCQVDSQVTMMFWYRQQPGQSLTLIATANQGSEATYESGFVIDKFPISRPNLTFSTLTVSNMSPEDSSIYLCSVRRGDRAFFGQGTRLTVV.

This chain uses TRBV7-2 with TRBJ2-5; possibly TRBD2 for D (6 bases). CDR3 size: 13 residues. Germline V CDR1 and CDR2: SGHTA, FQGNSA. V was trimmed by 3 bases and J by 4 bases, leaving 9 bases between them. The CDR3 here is CASSLGGGETQYF. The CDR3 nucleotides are TGTGCCAGCAGCTTGGGGGGAGGAGAGACCCAGTACTTC.

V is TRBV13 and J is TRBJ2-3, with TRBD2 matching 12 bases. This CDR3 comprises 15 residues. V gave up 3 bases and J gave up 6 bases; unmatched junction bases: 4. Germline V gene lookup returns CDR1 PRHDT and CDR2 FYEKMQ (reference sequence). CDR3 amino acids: CASSLGTSGPDTQYF. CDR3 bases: TGTGCCAGCAGCTTGGGGACTAGCGGGCCCGATACGCAGTATTTT.

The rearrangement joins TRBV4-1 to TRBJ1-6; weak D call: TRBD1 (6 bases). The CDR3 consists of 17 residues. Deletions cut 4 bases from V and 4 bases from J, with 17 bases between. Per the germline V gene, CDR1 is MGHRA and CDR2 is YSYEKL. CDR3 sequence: CASSPSGGASYNSPLHF. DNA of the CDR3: TGCGCCAGCAGCCCTTCGGGGGGGGCTTCATATAATTCACCCCTCCACTTT.

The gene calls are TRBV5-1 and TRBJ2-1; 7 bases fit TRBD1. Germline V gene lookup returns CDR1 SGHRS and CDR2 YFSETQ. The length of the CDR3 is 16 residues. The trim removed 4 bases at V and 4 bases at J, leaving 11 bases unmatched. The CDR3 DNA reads TGCGCCAGCAGCCCTCTTAAGGGGGCGCGTTACAATGAGCAGTTCTTC. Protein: CASSPLKGARYNEQFF.

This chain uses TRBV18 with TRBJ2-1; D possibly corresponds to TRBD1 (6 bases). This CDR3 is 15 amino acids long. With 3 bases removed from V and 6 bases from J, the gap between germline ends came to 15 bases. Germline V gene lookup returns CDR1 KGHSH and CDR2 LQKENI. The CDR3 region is CASSPGWAGANEQFF. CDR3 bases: TGTGCCAGCTCACCCGGGTGGGCAGGGGCCAATGAGCAGTTCTTC.

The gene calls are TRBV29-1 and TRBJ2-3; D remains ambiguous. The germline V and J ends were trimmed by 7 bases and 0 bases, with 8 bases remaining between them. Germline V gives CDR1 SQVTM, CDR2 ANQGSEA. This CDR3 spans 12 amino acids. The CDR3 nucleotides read TGCAGCGCCCTCTTTAGCACAGATACGCAGTATTTT. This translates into CSALFSTDTQYF.

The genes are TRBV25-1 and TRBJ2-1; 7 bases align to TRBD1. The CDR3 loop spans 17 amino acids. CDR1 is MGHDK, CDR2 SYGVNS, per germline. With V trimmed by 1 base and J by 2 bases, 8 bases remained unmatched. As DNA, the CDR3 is TGTGCCAGCAGTGAATTAGGACAGGCGGCCACCTACAATGAGCAGTTCTTC. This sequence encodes CASSELGQAATYNEQFF.

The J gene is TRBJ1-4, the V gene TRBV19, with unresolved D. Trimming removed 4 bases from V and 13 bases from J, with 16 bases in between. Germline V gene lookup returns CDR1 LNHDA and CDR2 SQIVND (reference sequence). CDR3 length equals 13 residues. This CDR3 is CASSTSVFEGLFF. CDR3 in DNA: TGTGCCAGTAGTACTTCGGTGTTCGAGGGACTGTTTTTT.

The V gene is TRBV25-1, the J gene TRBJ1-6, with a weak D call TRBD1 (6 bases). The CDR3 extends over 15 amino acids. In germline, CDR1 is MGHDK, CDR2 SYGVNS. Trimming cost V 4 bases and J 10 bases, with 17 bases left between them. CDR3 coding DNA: TGTGCCAGCAGTGGCGGGGGGCAGGGGAGATCACCCCTCCACTTT. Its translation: CASSGGGQGRSPLHF.

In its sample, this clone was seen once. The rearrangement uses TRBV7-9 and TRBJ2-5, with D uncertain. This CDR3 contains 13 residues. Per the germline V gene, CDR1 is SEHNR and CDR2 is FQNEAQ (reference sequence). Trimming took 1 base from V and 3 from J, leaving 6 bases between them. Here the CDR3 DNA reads TGTGCCAGCAGCTTAGGGATGGAAGAGACCCAGTACTTC. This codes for CASSLGMEETQYF. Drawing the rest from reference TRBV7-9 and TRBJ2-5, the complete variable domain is DTGVSQNPRHKITKRGQNVTFRCDPISEHNRLYWYRQTLGQGPEFLTYFQNEAQLEKSRLLSDRFSAERPKGSFSTLEIQRTEQGDSAMYLCASSLGMEETQYFGPGTRLLVL.

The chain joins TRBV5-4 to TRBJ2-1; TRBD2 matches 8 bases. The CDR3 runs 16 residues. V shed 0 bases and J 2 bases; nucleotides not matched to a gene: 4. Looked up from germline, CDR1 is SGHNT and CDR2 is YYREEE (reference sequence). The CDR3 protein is CASSLAAGVPYNEQFF. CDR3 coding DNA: TGTGCCAGCAGCTTGGCAGCGGGGGTCCCCTACAATGAGCAGTTCTTC. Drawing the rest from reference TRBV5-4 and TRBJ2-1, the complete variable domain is ETGVTQSPTHLIKTRGQQVTLRCSSQSGHNTVSWYQQALGQGPQFIFQYYREEENGRGNFPPRFSGLQFPNYSSELNVNALELDDSALYLCASSLAAGVPYNEQFFGPGTRLTVL.

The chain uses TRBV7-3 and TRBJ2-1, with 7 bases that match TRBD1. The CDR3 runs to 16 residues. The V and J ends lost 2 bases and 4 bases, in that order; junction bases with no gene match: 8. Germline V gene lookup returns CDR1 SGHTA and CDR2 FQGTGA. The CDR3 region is CASSLFGTVSYNEQFF. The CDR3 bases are TGTGCCAGCAGCTTATTCGGGACAGTTTCATACAATGAGCAGTTCTTC.

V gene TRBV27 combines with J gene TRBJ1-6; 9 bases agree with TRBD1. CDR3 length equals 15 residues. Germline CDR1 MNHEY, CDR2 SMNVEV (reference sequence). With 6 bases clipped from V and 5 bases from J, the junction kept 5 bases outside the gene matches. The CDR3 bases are TGTGCCAGCAGGGACAGGGGTGTAGATAATTCACCCCTCCACTTT. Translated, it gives CASRDRGVDNSPLHF.

The CDR3: CASSLTGTSGGNEQFF. The CDR3 DNA sequence: TGTGCCAGCAGCCTAACCGGGACTAGCGGGGGAAATGAGCAGTTCTTC. The J gene is TRBJ2-1, the V gene TRBV4-2; 14 bases align to TRBD2. CDR1 is LGHNA and CDR2 is YNFKEQ in the germline V gene. The trim removed 4 bases at V and 7 bases at J, leaving 6 bases unmatched. This CDR3 has 16 residues.